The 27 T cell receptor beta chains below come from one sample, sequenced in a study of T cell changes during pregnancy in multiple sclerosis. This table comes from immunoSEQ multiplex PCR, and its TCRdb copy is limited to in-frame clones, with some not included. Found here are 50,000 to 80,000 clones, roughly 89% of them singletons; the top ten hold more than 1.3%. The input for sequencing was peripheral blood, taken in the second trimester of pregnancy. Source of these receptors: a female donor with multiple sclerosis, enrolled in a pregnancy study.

As DNA, the CDR3 is TGTGCCAGCAGCTTAGATGGTAGACAGCCCCAGCATTTT. Translating it yields CASSLDGRQPQHF. This chain connects TRBV7-2 to TRBJ1-5; D is ambiguous. The CDR3 has 13 residues. From germline, CDR1 is SGHTA and CDR2 FQGNSA. V was trimmed by 1 base and J by 7 bases, leaving 8 bases between them.

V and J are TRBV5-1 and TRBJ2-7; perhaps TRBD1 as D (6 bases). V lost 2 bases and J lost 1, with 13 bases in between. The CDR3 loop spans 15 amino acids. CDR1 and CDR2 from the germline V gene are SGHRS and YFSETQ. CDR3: CASSFSPGVSYEQYF. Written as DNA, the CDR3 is TGCGCCAGCAGCTTCTCCCCAGGGGTATCCTACGAGCAGTACTTC.

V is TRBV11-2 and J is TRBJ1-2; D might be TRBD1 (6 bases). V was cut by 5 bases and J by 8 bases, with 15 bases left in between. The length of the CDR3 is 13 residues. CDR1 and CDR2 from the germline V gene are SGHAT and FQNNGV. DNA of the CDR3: TGTGCCAGCAGCCCCGGACAGACGAGGGGCTACACCTTC. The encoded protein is CASSPGQTRGYTF.

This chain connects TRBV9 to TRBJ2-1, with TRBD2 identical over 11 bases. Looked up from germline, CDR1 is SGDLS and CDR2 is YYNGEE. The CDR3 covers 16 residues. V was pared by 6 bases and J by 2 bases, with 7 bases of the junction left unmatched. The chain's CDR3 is CASIPPGLAAYNEQFF. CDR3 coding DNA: TGTGCCAGCATACCACCGGGACTAGCGGCCTACAATGAGCAGTTCTTC. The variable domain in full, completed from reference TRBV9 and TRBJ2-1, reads DSGVTQTPKHLITATGQRVTLRCSPRSGDLSVYWYQQSLDQGLQFLIQYYNGEERAKGNILERFSAQQFPDLHSELNLSSLELGDSALYFCASIPPGLAAYNEQFFGPGTRLTVL.

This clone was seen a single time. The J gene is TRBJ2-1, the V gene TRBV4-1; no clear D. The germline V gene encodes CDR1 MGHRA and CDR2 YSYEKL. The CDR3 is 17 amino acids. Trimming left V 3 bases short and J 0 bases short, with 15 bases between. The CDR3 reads CASSQANWASSYNEQFF. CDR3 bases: TGCGCCAGCAGCCAGGCAAATTGGGCGAGCTCCTACAATGAGCAGTTCTTC.

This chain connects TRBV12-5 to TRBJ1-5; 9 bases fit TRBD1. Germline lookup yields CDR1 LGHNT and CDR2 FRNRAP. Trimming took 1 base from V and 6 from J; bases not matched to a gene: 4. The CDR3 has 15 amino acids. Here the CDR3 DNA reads TGTGCTAGTGGTTTGGCCCAGACAGGGGGTCAGCCCCAGCATTTT. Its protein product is CASGLAQTGGQPQHF. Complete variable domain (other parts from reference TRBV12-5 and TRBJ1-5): DARVTQTPRHKVTEMGQEVTMRCQPILGHNTVFWYRQTMMQGLELLAYFRNRAPLDDSGMPKDRFSAEMPDATLATLKIQPSEPRDSAVYFCASGLAQTGGQPQHFGDGTRLSIL.

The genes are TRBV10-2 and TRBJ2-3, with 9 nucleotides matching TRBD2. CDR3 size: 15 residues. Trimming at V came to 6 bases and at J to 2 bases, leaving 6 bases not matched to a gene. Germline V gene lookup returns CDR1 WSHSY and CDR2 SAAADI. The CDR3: CASRPGTSNTDTQYF. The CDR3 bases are TGCGCCAGCAGGCCCGGGACTAGCAACACAGATACGCAGTATTTT.

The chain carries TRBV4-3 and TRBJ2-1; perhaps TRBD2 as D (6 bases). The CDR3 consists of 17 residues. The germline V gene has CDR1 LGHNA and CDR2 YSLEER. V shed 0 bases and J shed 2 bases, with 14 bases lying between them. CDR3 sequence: CASSQEVMGEAYNEQFF. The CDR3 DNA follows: TGCGCCAGCAGCCAAGAGGTGATGGGGGAGGCCTACAATGAGCAGTTCTTC.

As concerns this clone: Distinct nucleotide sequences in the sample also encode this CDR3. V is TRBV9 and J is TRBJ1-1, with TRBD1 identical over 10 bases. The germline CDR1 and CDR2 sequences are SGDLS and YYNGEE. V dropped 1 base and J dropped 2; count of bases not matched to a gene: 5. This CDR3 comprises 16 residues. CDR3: CASSVSRDRGNTEAFF. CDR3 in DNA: TGTGCCAGCAGCGTATCCAGGGACAGGGGAAACACTGAAGCTTTCTTT. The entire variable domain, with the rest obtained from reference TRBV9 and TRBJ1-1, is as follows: DSGVTQTPKHLITATGQRVTLRCSPRSGDLSVYWYQQSLDQGLQFLIQYYNGEERAKGNILERFSAQQFPDLHSELNLSSLELGDSALYFCASSVSRDRGNTEAFFGQGTRLTVV.

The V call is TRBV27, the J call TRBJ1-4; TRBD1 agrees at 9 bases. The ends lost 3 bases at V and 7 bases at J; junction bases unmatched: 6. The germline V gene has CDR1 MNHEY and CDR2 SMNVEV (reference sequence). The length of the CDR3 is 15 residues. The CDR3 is CASSLTQGAFEKLFF. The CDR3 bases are TGTGCCAGCAGTTTGACACAGGGGGCTTTTGAAAAACTGTTTTTT.

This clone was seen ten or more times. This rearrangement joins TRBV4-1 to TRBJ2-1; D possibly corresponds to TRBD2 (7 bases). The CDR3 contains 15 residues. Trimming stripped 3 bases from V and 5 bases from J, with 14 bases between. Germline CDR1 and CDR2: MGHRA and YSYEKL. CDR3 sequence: CASSQWEGVHNEQFF. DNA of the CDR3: TGCGCCAGCAGCCAGTGGGAGGGGGTCCACAATGAGCAGTTCTTC.

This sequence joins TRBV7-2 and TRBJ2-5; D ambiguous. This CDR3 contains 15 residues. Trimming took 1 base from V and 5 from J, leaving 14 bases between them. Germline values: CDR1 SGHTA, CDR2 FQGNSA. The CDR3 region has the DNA TGTGCCAGCAGCTTAGACCCTCTAATGCGGGAGACCCAGTACTTC. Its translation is CASSLDPLMRETQYF.

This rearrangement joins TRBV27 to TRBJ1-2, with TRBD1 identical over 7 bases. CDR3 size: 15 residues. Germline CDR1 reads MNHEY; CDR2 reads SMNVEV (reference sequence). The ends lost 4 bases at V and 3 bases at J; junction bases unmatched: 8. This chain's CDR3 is CASSSPLTGYYGYTF. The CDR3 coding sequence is TGTGCCAGCAGTTCACCCTTGACAGGGTACTATGGCTACACCTTC.

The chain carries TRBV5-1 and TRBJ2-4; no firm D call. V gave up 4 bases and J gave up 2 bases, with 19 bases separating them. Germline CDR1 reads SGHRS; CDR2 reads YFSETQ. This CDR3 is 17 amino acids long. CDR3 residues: CASSPRGKGLTKNIQYF. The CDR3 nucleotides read TGCGCCAGCAGCCCCAGAGGAAAAGGATTAACCAAAAACATTCAGTACTTC.

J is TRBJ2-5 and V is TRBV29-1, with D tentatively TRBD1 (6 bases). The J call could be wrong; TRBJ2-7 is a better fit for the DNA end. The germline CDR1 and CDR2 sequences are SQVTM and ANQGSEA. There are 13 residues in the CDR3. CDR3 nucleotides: TGCAGCGTTGAAGATTCGGACAGCTACGAGCAGTACTTC. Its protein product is CSVEDSDSYEQYF.

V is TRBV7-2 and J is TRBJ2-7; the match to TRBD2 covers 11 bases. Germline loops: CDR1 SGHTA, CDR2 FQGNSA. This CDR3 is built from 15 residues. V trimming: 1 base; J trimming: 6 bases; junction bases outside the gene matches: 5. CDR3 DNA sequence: TGTGCCAGCAGCTTAGTCGGGACTAGCGGAGCCGAGCAGTACTTC. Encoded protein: CASSLVGTSGAEQYF.

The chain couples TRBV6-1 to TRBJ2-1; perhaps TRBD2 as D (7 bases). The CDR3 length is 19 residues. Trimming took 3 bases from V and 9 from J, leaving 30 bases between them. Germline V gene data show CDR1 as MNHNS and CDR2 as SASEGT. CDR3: CASSDTRGRGAIDKSEQFF. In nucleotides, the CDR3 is TGTGCCAGCAGTGACACGCGGGGGCGGGGAGCAATTGACAAATCTGAGCAGTTCTTC.

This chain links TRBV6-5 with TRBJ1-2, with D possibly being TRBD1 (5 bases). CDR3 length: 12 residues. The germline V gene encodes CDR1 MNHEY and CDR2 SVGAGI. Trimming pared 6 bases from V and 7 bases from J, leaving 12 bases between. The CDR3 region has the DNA TGTGCCAGCAGGATAGACAGTTCTGGCTACACCTTC. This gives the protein CASRIDSSGYTF.

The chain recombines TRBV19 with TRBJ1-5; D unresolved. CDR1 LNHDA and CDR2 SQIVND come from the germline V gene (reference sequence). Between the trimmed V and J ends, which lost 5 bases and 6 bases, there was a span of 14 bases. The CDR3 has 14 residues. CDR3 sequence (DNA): TGTGCCAGTAGTGAACCAGATGCTCCTCAGCCCCAGCATTTT. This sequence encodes CASSEPDAPQPQHF. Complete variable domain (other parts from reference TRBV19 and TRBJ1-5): DGGITQSPKYLFRKEGQNVTLSCEQNLNHDAMYWYRQDPGQGLRLIYYSQIVNDFQKGDIAEGYSVSREKKESFPLTVTSAQKNPTAFYLCASSEPDAPQPQHFGDGTRLSIL.

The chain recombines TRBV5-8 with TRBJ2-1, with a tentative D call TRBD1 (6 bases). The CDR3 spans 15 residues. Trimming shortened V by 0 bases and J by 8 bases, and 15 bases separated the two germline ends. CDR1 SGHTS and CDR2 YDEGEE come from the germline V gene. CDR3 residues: CASSLGGQSTDEQFF. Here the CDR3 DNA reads TGTGCCAGCAGCTTGGGGGGACAAAGCACCGATGAGCAGTTCTTC.

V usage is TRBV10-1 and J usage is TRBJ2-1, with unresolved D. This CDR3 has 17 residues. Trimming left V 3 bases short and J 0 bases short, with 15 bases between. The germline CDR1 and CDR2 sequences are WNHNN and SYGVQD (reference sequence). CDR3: CASSDTRLDSSYNEQFF. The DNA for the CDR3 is TGCGCCAGCAGTGATACCAGACTGGATAGCTCCTACAATGAGCAGTTCTTC.

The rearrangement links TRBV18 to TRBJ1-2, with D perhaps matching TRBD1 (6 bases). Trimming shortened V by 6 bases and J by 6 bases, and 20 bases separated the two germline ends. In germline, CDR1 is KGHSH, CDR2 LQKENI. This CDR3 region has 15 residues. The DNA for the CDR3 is TGTGCCAGCTCTCTAACGGGGGGGGGCCAGGATGGCTACACCTTC. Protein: CASSLTGGGQDGYTF.

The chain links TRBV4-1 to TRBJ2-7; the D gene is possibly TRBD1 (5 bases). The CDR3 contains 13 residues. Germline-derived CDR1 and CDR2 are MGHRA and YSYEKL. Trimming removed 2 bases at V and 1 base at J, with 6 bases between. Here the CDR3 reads CASSQRGSYEQYF. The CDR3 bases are TGCGCCAGCAGCCAAAGGGGATCCTACGAGCAGTACTTC.

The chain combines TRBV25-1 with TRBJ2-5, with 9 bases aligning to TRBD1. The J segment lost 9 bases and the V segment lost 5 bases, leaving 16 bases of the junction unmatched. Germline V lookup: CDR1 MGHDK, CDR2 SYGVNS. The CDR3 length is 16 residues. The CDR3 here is CASSPQPGQGEWAQYF. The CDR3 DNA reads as TGTGCCAGCAGTCCTCAACCGGGACAGGGCGAGTGGGCCCAGTACTTC.

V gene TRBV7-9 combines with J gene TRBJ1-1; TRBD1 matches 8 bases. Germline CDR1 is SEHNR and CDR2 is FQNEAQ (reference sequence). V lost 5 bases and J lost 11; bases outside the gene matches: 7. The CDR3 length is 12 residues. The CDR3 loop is CASSPRTGHAFF. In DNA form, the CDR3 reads TGTGCCAGCAGCCCTCGGACAGGGCACGCTTTCTTT.

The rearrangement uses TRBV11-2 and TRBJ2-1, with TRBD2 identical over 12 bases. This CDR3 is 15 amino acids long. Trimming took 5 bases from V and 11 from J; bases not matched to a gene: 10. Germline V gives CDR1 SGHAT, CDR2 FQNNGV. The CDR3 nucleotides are TGTGCCAGCAGCCTTGGTCTAGCGGGAGGGTCTAAGCAGTTCTTC. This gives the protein CASSLGLAGGSKQFF.

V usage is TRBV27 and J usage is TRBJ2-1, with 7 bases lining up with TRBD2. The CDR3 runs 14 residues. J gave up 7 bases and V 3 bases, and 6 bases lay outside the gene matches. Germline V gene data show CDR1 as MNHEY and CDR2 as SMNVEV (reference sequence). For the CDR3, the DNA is TGTGCCAGCAGTTTGGAAGCGGGATATAATGAGCAGTTCTTC. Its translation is CASSLEAGYNEQFF.